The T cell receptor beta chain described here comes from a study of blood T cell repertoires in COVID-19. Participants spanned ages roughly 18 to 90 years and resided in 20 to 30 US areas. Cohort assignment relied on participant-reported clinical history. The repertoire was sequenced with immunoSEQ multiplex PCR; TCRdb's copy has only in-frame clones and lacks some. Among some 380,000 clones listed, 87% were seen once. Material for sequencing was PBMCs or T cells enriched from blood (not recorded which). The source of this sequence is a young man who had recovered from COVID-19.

DNA of the CDR3: TGTGCCAGCAGCCAAGTTCTGCGGGGGACCAACGACAATGAGCAGTTCTTC. This translates into CASSQVLRGTNDNEQFF. The chain carries TRBV4-2 and TRBJ2-1; TRBD2 matches 7 bases. The CDR3 loop spans 17 amino acids. Germline loops: CDR1 LGHNA, CDR2 YNFKEQ. V shed 1 base and J 5 bases; nucleotides not matched to a gene: 11.